This T cell receptor beta chain originates from a study of shared clonotypes between healthy human individuals. The study's findings and limits: Estimated richness was generally greater in naive than memory subsets.

TCRdb's table, derived via immunoSEQ multiplex PCR, lists solely in-frame clones and lacks some. The sample consists of roughly 2.6 million clones, 90% to 95% of them appearing once. This CDR3 region has 16 residues. The germline gives CDR1 KGHSH, CDR2 LQKENI. V dropped 6 bases and J dropped 3 bases, with 20 bases sitting between them. To note about this clone: Its antigen is currently unknown.

The sample taken for sequencing was naive CD4+ T cells sorted from blood. Subset reported: CD45RA+ positively selected. V gene TRBV18 combines with J gene TRBJ1-2; D is ambiguous. The clonotype originates from a young man in good health. CDR3 protein: CASSPGDVRAYYGYTF. CDR3 coding DNA: TGTGCCAGCTCCCCAGGCGATGTACGGGCGTACTATGGCTACACCTTC.